This TCR beta chain was recorded in a study of T-cell memory formation after mild COVID-19. Study overall: Largely donor-specific sequence clusters came from two donors. Points from the study as a whole: Day 15 to 85 contracting clones showed balanced CD4/CD8; day 15 to 37 expanders favored CD4+.

5'RACE primed from the constant segment yielded TCR alpha and TCR beta cDNA libraries bearing sample barcodes and UMIs. TCRdb re-derived calls from the 5' RACE reads in MiXCR, one entry per CDR3 protein. The sample has a few hundred thousand distinct CDR3 sequences; approximately 25% are singletons. Trimming pared 3 bases from V and 5 bases from J, leaving 11 bases between. The germline V gene has CDR1 SEHNR and CDR2 FQNEAQ (reference sequence). The CDR3 is 14 residues long. In this sample, this clonotype turned up a few times. The antigen remains unidentified. V gene TRBV7-9 combines with J gene TRBJ2-1; D is ambiguous. The sequenced sample was PBMCs or a T cell subset sorted from them (not recorded which). The sequence derives from an adult woman who had mild COVID-19 (a few samples of this study predate the infection). Cell type and time point are not known. The CDR3 here is CASSLEIRDNEQFF. CDR3 DNA: TGTGCCAGCAGCTTGGAGATAAGGGACAATGAGCAGTTCTTC.